The present T cell receptor (beta chain) was sequenced within a study of cytomegalovirus exposure and HLA in healthy donors. With 60 Vbeta and 13 Jbeta primers, the PCR was carried out. The protocol was immunoSEQ multiplex PCR, while the TCRdb copy is restricted to in-frame clones and leaves out a portion. The table shows approximately 200,000 clones, with over 60% occurring only once. The V gene's germline CDR1 is SGHVS and CDR2 FQNEAQ. Between the trimmed V and J ends, which lost 5 bases and 3 bases, there was a span of 17 bases. The CDR3 runs to 17 residues. On this clone: The antigen is undetermined.

Findings of the study overall: The dataset shows that most TCR sequences were rare, while some public TCRs occurred in many donors.

The receptor comes from a man aged 40-49 years in good health and CMV-seronegative. The gene calls are TRBV7-8 and TRBJ2-6; D is possibly TRBD2 (5 bases). Specimen: PBMCs. The CDR3 DNA reads TGTGCCAGCAGCATACTCACGGGGAGAGTTGGGGCCAACGTCCTGACTTTC. Translation gives CASSILTGRVGANVLTF.